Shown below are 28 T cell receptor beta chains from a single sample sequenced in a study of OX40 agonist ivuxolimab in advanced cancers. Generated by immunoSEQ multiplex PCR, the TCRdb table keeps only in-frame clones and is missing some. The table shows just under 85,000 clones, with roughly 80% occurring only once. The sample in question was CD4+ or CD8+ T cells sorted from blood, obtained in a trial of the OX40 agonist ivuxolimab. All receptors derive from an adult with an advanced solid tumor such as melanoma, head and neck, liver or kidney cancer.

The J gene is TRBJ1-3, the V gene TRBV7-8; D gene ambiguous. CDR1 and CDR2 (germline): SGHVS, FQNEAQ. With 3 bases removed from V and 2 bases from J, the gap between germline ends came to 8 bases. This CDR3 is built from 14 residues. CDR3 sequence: CASSFGGAGNTIYF. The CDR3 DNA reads TGTGCCAGCAGCTTTGGAGGAGCTGGAAACACCATATATTTT.

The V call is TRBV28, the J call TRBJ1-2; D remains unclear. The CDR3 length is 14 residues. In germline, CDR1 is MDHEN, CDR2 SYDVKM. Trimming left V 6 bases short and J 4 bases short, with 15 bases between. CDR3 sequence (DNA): TGTGCCAGCAGATCCGGTCAGGCCCTCTATGGCTACACCTTC. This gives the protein CASRSGQALYGYTF.

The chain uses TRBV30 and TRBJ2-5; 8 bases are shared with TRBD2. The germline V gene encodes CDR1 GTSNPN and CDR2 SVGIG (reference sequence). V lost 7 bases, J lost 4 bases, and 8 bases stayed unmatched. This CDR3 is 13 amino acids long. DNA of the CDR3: TGTGCCTCCTCCGGGGGGGCCCCAGAGACCCAGTACTTC. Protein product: CASSGGAPETQYF.

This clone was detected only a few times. This CDR3 is CASSPRLAGTQETQYF. CDR3 nucleotides: TGTGCCAGCAGCCCGAGACTAGCGGGAACCCAAGAGACCCAGTACTTC. This chain links TRBV11-2 with TRBJ2-5; the match to TRBD2 covers 11 bases. The CDR3 consists of 16 residues. Trimming took 5 bases from V and 1 from J; bases not matched to a gene: 6. Germline V gene lookup returns CDR1 SGHAT and CDR2 FQNNGV.

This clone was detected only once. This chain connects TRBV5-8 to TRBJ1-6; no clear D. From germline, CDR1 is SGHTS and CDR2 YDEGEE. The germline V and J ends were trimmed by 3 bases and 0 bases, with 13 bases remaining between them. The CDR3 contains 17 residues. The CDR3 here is CASSSLDRSSYNSPLHF. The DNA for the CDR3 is TGTGCCAGCAGCTCACTAGACCGGAGCTCCTATAATTCACCCCTCCACTTT.

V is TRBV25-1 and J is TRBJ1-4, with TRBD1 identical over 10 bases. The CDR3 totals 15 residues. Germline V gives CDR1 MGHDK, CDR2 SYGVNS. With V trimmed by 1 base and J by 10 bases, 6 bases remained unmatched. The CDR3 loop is CASSESTGGLGKLFF. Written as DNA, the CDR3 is TGTGCCAGCAGTGAATCGACAGGGGGCCTCGGAAAACTGTTTTTT.

The CDR3 is CASSVDVGNTEAFF. The CDR3 DNA sequence: TGTGCCAGCAGCGTAGACGTGGGGAACACTGAAGCTTTCTTT. V usage is TRBV9 and J usage is TRBJ1-1; D not certain. Germline V gene sequence: CDR1 SGDLS, CDR2 YYNGEE. CDR3 length equals 14 residues. V lost 0 bases, J lost 1 base, and 7 bases lay in between.

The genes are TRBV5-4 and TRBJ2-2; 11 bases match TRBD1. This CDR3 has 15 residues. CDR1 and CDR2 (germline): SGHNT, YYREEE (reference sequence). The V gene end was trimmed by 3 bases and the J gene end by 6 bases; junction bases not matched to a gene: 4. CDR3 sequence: CASSSGQGGAGELFF. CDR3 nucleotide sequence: TGTGCCAGCAGCTCGGGACAGGGGGGAGCCGGGGAGCTGTTTTTT.

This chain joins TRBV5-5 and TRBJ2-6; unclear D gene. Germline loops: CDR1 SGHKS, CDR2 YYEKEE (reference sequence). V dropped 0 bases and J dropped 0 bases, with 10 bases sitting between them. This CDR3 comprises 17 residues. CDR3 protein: CASSLATVSSGANVLTF. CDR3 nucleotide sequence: TGTGCCAGCAGCTTGGCTACCGTTAGCTCTGGGGCCAACGTCCTGACTTTC.

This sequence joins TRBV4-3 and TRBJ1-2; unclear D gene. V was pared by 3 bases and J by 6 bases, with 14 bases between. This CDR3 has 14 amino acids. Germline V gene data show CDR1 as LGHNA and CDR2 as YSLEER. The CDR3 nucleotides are TGCGCCAGCAGCCAGCAGACAAAACGAGATGGCTACACCTTC. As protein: CASSQQTKRDGYTF.

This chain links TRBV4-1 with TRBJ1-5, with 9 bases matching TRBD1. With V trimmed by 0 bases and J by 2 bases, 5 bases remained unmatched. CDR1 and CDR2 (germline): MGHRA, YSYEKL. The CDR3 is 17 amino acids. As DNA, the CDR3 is TGCGCCAGCAGCCAAGATGGGCGGACAGGGGGCAATCAGCCCCAGCATTTT. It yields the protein CASSQDGRTGGNQPQHF.

DNA of the CDR3: TGCGCCAGCAGGCTACAGGGGCTGAACACTGAAGCTTTCTTT. This sequence encodes CASRLQGLNTEAFF. The gene calls are TRBV10-2 and TRBJ1-1; 7 bases map to TRBD1. Germline loops: CDR1 WSHSY, CDR2 SAAADI. The CDR3 sequence is 14 residues long. V trimming: 6 bases; J trimming: 0 bases; junction bases outside the gene matches: 4.

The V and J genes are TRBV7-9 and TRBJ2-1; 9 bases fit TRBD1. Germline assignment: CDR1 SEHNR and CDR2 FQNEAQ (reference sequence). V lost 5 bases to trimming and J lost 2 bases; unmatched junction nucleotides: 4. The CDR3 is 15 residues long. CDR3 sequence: CASSIQGATYNEQFF. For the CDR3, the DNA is TGTGCCAGCAGCATACAGGGGGCCACCTACAATGAGCAGTTCTTC.

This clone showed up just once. In DNA, the CDR3 is TGCGCCAGCAGTGACGGGATTCAGAACACTGAAGCTTTCTTT. Translation gives CASSDGIQNTEAFF. The V gene is TRBV10-2, the J gene TRBJ1-1, with D hard to call. Looked up from germline, CDR1 is WSHSY and CDR2 is SAAADI. The CDR3 totals 14 residues. V was trimmed by 3 bases and J by 1 base, leaving 9 bases between them.

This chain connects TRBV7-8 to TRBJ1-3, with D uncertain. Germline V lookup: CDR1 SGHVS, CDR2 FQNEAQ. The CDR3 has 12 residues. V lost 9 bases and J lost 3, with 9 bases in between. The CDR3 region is CASSNLGNTIYF. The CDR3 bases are TGTGCCAGTTCTAACCTTGGAAACACCATATATTTT. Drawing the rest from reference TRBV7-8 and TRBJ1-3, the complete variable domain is GAGVSQSPRYKVAKRGQDVALRCDPISGHVSLFWYQQALGQGPEFLTYFQNEAQLDKSGLPSDRFFAERPEGSVSTLKIQRTQQEDSAVYLCASSNLGNTIYFGEGSWLTVV.

The CDR3 loop is CASSAGTRPIGYTF. For the CDR3, the DNA is TGTGCCAGCAGCGCCGGGACCAGGCCCATTGGCTACACCTTC. This sequence joins TRBV7-8 and TRBJ1-2; D perhaps matches TRBD1 (5 bases). Trimming cost V 5 bases and J 7 bases, with 17 bases left between them. From germline, CDR1 is SGHVS and CDR2 FQNEAQ. The CDR3 is 14 amino acids.

The CDR3 DNA follows: TGTGCCAGCAGCCCAGGGGGTCGAGAGACCCAGTACTTC. It translates to CASSPGGRETQYF. The rearrangement joins TRBV11-2 to TRBJ2-5; 7 bases agree with TRBD1. The length of the CDR3 is 13 residues. Germline-derived CDR1 and CDR2 are SGHAT and FQNNGV. V shed 5 bases, J shed 4 bases, and the junction held 4 bases outside the gene matches. Combining the CDR3 with reference TRBV11-2 and TRBJ2-5 gives the whole variable domain EAGVAQSPRYKIIEKRQSVAFWCNPISGHATLYWYQQILGQGPKLLIQFQNNGVVDDSQLPKDRFSAERLKGVDSTLKIQPAKLEDSAVYLCASSPGGRETQYFGPGTRLLVL.

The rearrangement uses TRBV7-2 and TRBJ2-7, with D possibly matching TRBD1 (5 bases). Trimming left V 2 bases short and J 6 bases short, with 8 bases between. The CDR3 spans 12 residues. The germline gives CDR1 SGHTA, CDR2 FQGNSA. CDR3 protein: CASSLQQGEQYF. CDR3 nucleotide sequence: TGTGCCAGCAGCTTACAGCAGGGCGAGCAGTACTTC.

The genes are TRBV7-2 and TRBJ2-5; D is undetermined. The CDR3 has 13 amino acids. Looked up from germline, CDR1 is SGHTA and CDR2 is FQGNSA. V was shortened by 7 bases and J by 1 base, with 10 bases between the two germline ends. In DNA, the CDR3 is TGTGCCAGCACCCCCCGGACCCAAGAGACCCAGTACTTC. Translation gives CASTPRTQETQYF.

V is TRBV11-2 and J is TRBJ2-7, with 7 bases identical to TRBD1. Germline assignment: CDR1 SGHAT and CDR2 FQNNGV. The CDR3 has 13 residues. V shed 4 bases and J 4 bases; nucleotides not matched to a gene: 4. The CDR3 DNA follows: TGTGCCAGCAGCTCTTACAGGGGTTACGAGCAGTACTTC. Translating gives CASSSYRGYEQYF.

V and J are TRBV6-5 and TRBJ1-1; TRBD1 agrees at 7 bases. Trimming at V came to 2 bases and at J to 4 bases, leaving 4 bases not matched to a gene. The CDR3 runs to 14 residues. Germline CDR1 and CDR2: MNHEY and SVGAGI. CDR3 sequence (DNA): TGTGCCAGCAGTTACGGACAGGCCCTCACTGAAGCTTTCTTT. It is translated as CASSYGQALTEAFF.

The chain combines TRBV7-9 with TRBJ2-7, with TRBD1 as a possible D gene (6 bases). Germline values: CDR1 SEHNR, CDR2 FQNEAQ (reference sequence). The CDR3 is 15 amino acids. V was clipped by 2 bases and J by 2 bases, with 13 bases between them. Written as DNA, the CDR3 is TGTGCCAGCAGCTTACTTACAGGGAGAGCCTACGAGCAGTACTTC. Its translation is CASSLLTGRAYEQYF. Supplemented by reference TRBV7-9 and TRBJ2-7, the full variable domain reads DTGVSQNPRHKITKRGQNVTFRCDPISEHNRLYWYRQTLGQGPEFLTYFQNEAQLEKSRLLSDRFSAERPKGSFSTLEIQRTEQGDSAMYLCASSLLTGRAYEQYFGPGTRLTVT.

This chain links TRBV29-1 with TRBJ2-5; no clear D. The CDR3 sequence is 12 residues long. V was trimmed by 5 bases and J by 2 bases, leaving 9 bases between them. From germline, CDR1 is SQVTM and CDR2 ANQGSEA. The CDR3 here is CSVSVAQETQYF. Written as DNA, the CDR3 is TGCAGCGTTTCGGTGGCTCAAGAGACCCAGTACTTC.

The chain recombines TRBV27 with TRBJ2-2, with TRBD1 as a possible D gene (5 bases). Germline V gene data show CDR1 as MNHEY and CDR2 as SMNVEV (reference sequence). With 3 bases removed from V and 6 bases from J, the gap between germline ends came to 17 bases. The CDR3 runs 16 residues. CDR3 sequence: CASSFQGLPLAGELFF. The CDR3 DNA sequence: TGTGCCAGCAGTTTCCAGGGTCTCCCATTGGCCGGGGAGCTGTTTTTT.

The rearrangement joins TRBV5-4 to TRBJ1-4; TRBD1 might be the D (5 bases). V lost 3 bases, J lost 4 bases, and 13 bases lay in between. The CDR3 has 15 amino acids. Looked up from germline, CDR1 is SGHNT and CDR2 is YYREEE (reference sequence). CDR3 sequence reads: CASSSGGGRNEKLFF. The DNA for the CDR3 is TGTGCCAGCAGCTCCGGGGGGGGACGTAATGAAAAACTGTTTTTT.

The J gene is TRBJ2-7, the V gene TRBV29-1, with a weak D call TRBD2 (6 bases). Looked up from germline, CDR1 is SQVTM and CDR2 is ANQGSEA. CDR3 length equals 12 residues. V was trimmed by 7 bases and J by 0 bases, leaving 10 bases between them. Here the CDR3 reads CSGGGSSYEQYF. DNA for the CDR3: TGCAGCGGTGGGGGGAGCTCCTACGAGCAGTACTTC.

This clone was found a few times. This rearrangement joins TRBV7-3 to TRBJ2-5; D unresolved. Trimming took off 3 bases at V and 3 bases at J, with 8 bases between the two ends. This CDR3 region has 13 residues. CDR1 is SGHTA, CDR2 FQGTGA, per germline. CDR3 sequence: CASSLFEKETQYF. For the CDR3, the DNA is TGTGCCAGCAGCTTGTTCGAGAAAGAGACCCAGTACTTC.

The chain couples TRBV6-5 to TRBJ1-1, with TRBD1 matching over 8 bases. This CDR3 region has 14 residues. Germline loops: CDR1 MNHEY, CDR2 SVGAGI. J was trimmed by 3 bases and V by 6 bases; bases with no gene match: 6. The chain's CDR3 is CASRNQGAHTEAFF. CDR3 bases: TGTGCCAGCAGGAACCAGGGGGCCCACACTGAAGCTTTCTTT.